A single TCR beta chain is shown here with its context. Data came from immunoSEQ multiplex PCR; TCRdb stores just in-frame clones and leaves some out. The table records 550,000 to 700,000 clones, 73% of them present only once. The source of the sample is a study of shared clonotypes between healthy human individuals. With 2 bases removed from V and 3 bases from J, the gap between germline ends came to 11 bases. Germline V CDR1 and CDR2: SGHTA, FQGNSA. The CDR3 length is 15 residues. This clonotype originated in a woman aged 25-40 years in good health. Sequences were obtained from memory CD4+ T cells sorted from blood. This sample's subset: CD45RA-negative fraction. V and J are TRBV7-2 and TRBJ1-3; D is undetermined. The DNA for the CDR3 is TGTGCCAGCAGCTTAACGGCAGGCGGTGGAAACACCATATATTTT. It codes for CASSLTAGGGNTIYF.